This TCR beta chain is from a study of shared clonotypes between healthy human individuals. Study-wide points: A limitation of the genetic and exposure-history diversity represented arose from few donors.

Generated by immunoSEQ multiplex PCR, the TCRdb table keeps only in-frame clones and is missing some. The repertoire consists of roughly 500,000 clones, with approximately 95% occurring once and the leading ten covering nearly 0.065%. Each sample came from a Caucasian adult donor living in Nashville, Tennessee. CDR1 is MNHNS and CDR2 is SASEGT in the germline V gene. The CDR3 contains 15 residues. With 6 bases clipped from V and 0 bases from J, the junction kept 5 bases outside the gene matches. This clone was observed a single time. No antigen is known for it. The sequenced material came from naive CD4+ T cells sorted from blood. Subset here: CD45RA+ positively selected. This chain connects TRBV6-1 to TRBJ1-3; 7 bases are shared with TRBD1. This TCR derives from a woman in her thirties in good health. The CDR3 DNA follows: TGTGCCAGCAGATTGGGGGACAGCTCTGGAAACACCATATATTTT. Protein: CASRLGDSSGNTIYF.